These 23 T cell receptor beta chains share one sample of origin, sequenced in a study of blood T cells in healthy people across ages. A second PCR, run for about 6 to 11 cycles, used a sample-barcoded 5' primer plus a J-beta primer mix. From the 5' RACE reads, TCRdb called clonotypes with MiXCR, one entry per CDR3 protein. This repertoire shows roughly 800,000 distinct CDR3 sequences, 55% to 75% found once; its top ten account for about 20%. The sample was blood. These receptor sequences come from a man aged 30-40 years in good health.

This sequence joins TRBV5-4 and TRBJ2-4; D gene unclear. Germline CDR1 is SGHNT and CDR2 is YYREEE (reference sequence). The CDR3 runs 15 residues. V shed 4 bases and J shed 13 bases, with 24 bases lying between them. DNA for the CDR3: TGTGCCAGCAGCCGAAACCCCTCTCGCGGAGAGGAGCAGTACTTC. Translated: CASSRNPSRGEEQYF.

The rearrangement links TRBV4-1 to TRBJ2-1, with D unresolved. V lost 0 bases, J lost 2 bases, and 8 bases lay in between. Germline values: CDR1 MGHRA, CDR2 YSYEKL. This CDR3 spans 15 amino acids. DNA of the CDR3: TGCGCCAGCAGCCAAGAATCAGGAACCTACAATGAGCAGTTCTTC. Residues: CASSQESGTYNEQFF.

The chain recombines TRBV9 with TRBJ2-4; D unclear. Judging by the DNA end, TRBJ2-7 fits better; the J call may be wrong. CDR1 and CDR2 from the germline V gene are SGDLS and YYNGEE. The CDR3 covers 16 residues. CDR3 protein: CASSVEPRWGTYEQYF. CDR3 sequence (DNA): TGTGCCAGCAGCGTAGAGCCCCGCTGGGGAACCTACGAGCAGTACTTC.

The chain joins TRBV28 to TRBJ1-2; no firm D call. V lost 7 bases and J lost 2, with 8 bases in between. Germline values: CDR1 MDHEN, CDR2 SYDVKM. CDR3 length equals 12 residues. DNA of the CDR3: TGTGCCAGCATATCGGCGAACTATGGCTACACCTTC. Residues: CASISANYGYTF.

The chain employs TRBV19 and TRBJ2-3; D might be TRBD2 (6 bases). Germline values: CDR1 LNHDA, CDR2 SQIVND (reference sequence). Trimming shortened V by 1 base and J by 2 bases, and 10 bases separated the two germline ends. The CDR3 spans 15 residues. The CDR3 region has the DNA TGTGCCAGTAGTATAGGAGGGAGGCCCACAGATACGCAGTATTTT. It specifies CASSIGGRPTDTQYF.

This chain links TRBV7-2 with TRBJ2-7; tentatively, D is TRBD2 (6 bases). The closer fit of TRBJ2-5 to the DNA end suggests the J call may be wrong. The CDR3 consists of 15 residues. Germline V gene lookup returns CDR1 SGHTA and CDR2 FQGNSA. The CDR3 DNA reads as TGTGCCAGCAGCTTAGATAATAGCGGAATAGAGACCCAGTACTTC. It yields the protein CASSLDNSGIETQYF.

The rearrangement joins TRBV29-1 to TRBJ2-5; D unresolved. The germline V and J ends were trimmed by 4 bases and 11 bases, with 14 bases remaining between them. The CDR3 runs 11 residues. Germline lookup yields CDR1 SQVTM and CDR2 ANQGSEA. The CDR3 nucleotides are TGCAGCGTTGGGACCCTCAATGAGCAGTACTTC. Protein product: CSVGTLNEQYF. The full variable domain, in which reference TRBV29-1 and TRBJ2-5 provide the parts outside the CDR3, is SAVISQKPSRDICQRGTSLTIQCQVDSQVTMMFWYRQQPGQSLTLIATANQGSEATYESGFVIDKFPISRPNLTFSTLTVSNMSPEDSSIYLCSVGTLNEQYFGPGTRLLVL.

The chain combines TRBV29-1 with TRBJ1-2; D not resolved. This CDR3 is built from 12 residues. In germline, CDR1 is SQVTM, CDR2 ANQGSEA. The germline V and J ends were trimmed by 1 base and 8 bases, with 11 bases remaining between them. CDR3 sequence: CSVEVISGGYTF. CDR3 DNA sequence: TGCAGCGTTGAAGTGATATCGGGAGGCTACACCTTC.

The V and J genes are TRBV11-3 and TRBJ2-7; possible D gene TRBD2, 5 bases. The J call could be wrong; TRBJ2-5 is a better fit for the DNA end. The CDR3 length is 14 residues. Germline CDR1 is SGHNT and CDR2 is YENEEA. CDR3 residues: CASSSGRGQETQYF. The DNA for the CDR3 is TGTGCCAGCAGCTCCGGACGGGGCCAAGAGACCCAGTACTTC.

The genes are TRBV20-1 and TRBJ2-1, with 15 bases aligning to TRBD2. The germline CDR1 and CDR2 sequences are DFQATT and SNEGSKA (reference sequence). This CDR3 has 14 residues. J gave up 8 bases and V 6 bases, and 5 bases lay outside the gene matches. DNA of the CDR3: TGCAGTGCGCGGACTAGCGGGAGGGCCGATGAGCAGTTCTTC. Its translation: CSARTSGRADEQFF.

This clonotype has a single count. V gene TRBV5-6 combines with J gene TRBJ1-2; 10 nucleotides match TRBD1. This CDR3 has 16 residues. Per germline, CDR1 SGHDT and CDR2 YYEEEE. V gave up 3 bases and J gave up 6 bases; unmatched junction bases: 11. The CDR3 sequence is CASSSASGQGVDGYTF. CDR3 DNA sequence: TGTGCCAGCAGCTCGGCCTCCGGACAGGGGGTCGATGGCTACACCTTC. The full variable domain, in which reference TRBV5-6 and TRBJ1-2 provide the parts outside the CDR3, is DAGVTQSPTHLIKTRGQQVTLRCSPKSGHDTVSWYQQALGQGPQFIFQYYEEEERQRGNFPDRFSGHQFPNYSSELNVNALLLGDSALYLCASSSASGQGVDGYTFGSGTRLTVV.

For this clonotype: At one boundary the junction diverges from the germline segment, which might be a read error. The genes are TRBV6-2 or TRBV6-3 and TRBJ1-2; TRBD1 might be the D (5 bases). Germline V gives CDR1 MNHEY, CDR2 SVGEGT. The CDR3 is made up of 13 amino acids. The CDR3 spells CASAPTRTRGCTF. The DNA for the CDR3 is TGTGCCAGCGCCCCCACCAGGACTCGGGGCTGCACCTTC.

The V and J genes are TRBV20-1 and TRBJ1-2; D unresolved. CDR3 length equals 13 residues. With 6 bases removed from V and 2 bases from J, the gap between germline ends came to 13 bases. CDR1 and CDR2 (germline): DFQATT, SNEGSKA (reference sequence). CDR3 region: CSALLGSNYGYTF. In DNA form, the CDR3 reads TGCAGTGCCCTATTGGGTTCCAACTATGGCTACACCTTC.

The chain joins TRBV6-5 to TRBJ2-7, with unresolved D. Germline V lookup: CDR1 MNHEY, CDR2 SVGAGI. The V and J ends lost 6 bases and 0 bases respectively, with 15 bases between them. This CDR3 has 15 residues. The CDR3: CASRKDLVGSYEQYF. CDR3 bases: TGTGCCAGCAGAAAAGACTTGGTGGGCTCCTACGAGCAGTACTTC.

A few counts support this clonotype. V and J are TRBV15 and TRBJ2-1, with D maybe TRBD2 (6 bases). CDR3 length: 14 amino acids. Germline V gives CDR1 LNHNV, CDR2 YYDKDF (reference sequence). Trimming took off 1 base at V and 7 bases at J, with 11 bases between the two ends. CDR3 sequence: CATSRVGAGNEQFF. The CDR3 DNA is TGTGCCACCAGCAGAGTCGGGGCGGGGAATGAGCAGTTCTTC.

This clonotype was recorded once. V gene TRBV29-1 combines with J gene TRBJ2-1; 8 bases are a match to TRBD2. The CDR3 runs to 16 residues. The germline gives CDR1 SQVTM, CDR2 ANQGSEA. Trimming at V came to 4 bases and at J to 7 bases, leaving 15 bases not matched to a gene. CDR3 amino acids: CSVVGLSGSGWNEQFF. DNA of the CDR3: TGCAGCGTTGTAGGTCTGAGCGGGAGTGGTTGGAATGAGCAGTTCTTC.

This clonotype was seen more than once but under ten times. The J gene is TRBJ1-5, the V gene TRBV20-1; D perhaps matches TRBD1 (5 bases). Germline CDR1 is DFQATT and CDR2 is SNEGSKA (reference sequence). Between the trimmed V and J ends, which lost 6 bases and 4 bases, there was a span of 13 bases. The CDR3 has 13 amino acids. CDR3 region: CSAWSEGNQPQHF. The CDR3 DNA follows: TGCAGTGCCTGGTCAGAGGGGAATCAGCCCCAGCATTTT.

V gene TRBV6-5 combines with J gene TRBJ1-4; TRBD1 matches at 7 bases. J lost 5 bases, V lost 6 bases, and 6 bases had no gene match. The CDR3 runs 14 residues. Germline CDR1 reads MNHEY; CDR2 reads SVGAGI. CDR3 sequence reads: CASSQLGGNEKLFF. The CDR3 DNA reads TGTGCCAGCAGCCAGCTAGGGGGCAATGAAAAACTGTTTTTT.

This rearrangement joins TRBV4-3 to TRBJ2-1; D is unresolved. Germline-derived CDR1 and CDR2 are LGHNA and YSLEER. The CDR3 covers 13 residues. The V end lost 0 bases, the J end lost 7 bases, and 7 bases lay between the germline ends. The CDR3 DNA reads as TGCGCCAGCAGCCAAGACGGCGGAAATGAGCAGTTCTTC. Protein: CASSQDGGNEQFF.

In its sample, this clonotype was seen a few times. V and J are TRBV4-2 and TRBJ2-3; possibly TRBD1 or TRBD2 for D (5 bases each). CDR3 length: 18 amino acids. From germline, CDR1 is LGHNA and CDR2 YNFKEQ. The V end lost 0 bases, the J end lost 0 bases, and 16 bases lay between the germline ends. CDR3 bases: TGTGCCAGCAGCCAAGATCACGGGACCATCTCGAGCACAGATACGCAGTATTTT. This encodes CASSQDHGTISSTDTQYF.

The table lists this clonotype with a few counts. The CDR3 bases are TGCAGTGCTAGTTTCGACAGCTCCTACAATGAGCAGTTCTTC. This codes for CSASFDSSYNEQFF. The V and J genes are TRBV20-1 and TRBJ2-1; a possible D gene is TRBD1 (5 bases). Germline CDR1 and CDR2: DFQATT and SNEGSKA (reference sequence). The CDR3 runs 14 residues. Trimming stripped 3 bases from V and 0 bases from J, with 9 bases between.

Of note for this clonotype: A much larger clonotype is one base distant, so this may be a read error. V is TRBV2 and J is TRBJ2-1; D is perhaps TRBD2 (5 bases). In germline, CDR1 is SNHLY, CDR2 FYNNEI. V lost 5 bases and J 9 bases, leaving 17 bases between the germline ends. This CDR3 has 14 amino acids. The CDR3 DNA is TGTGCCAGCAGTTTATCTCGGGCTAGCAGTGAGCAGTTCTTC. Its translation: CASSLSRASSEQFF.

This chain links TRBV6-6 with TRBJ2-1; 13 nucleotides match TRBD2. The CDR3 totals 16 residues. Germline V lookup: CDR1 MNHNY, CDR2 SVGAGI (reference sequence). Germline trimming cut 6 bases from V and 8 bases from J; bases unmatched to any gene: 10. This CDR3 is CASRPRTSGGGDEQFF. DNA for the CDR3: TGTGCCAGCAGGCCGAGGACTAGCGGGGGTGGAGATGAGCAGTTCTTC.